These 5 T cell receptor beta chains were sequenced from one sample in a study of CD8+CD57+ T cells in acquired aplastic anemia. For sequencing, patients were chosen who had shown expansion of CD8+CD57+ cells by flow cytometry. The study profiled TCR beta VDJ and CDR3 using genomic DNA as template. TCRdb redid the calling of the reads with MiXCR, one entry per CDR3 protein. Of 260,000 or so distinct CDR3 sequences in the sample, roughly 82% are singletons; the top ten hold approximately 42%. Sequencing used sorted CD4+, CD8+, or CD8+CD57+ T cells (not recorded which) from PBMCs. The source of these receptors is a human donor with aplastic anemia.

This clonotype was detected only a few times. The chain couples TRBV2 to TRBJ2-3; 7 positions match TRBD1. CDR1 and CDR2 from the germline V gene are SNHLY and FYNNEI. V gave up 9 bases and J gave up 0 bases; unmatched junction bases: 6. The CDR3 runs 14 residues. The CDR3 DNA sequence: TGTGCCAGATGGACAGGCGTTAGCACAGATACGCAGTATTTT. Translation gives CARWTGVSTDTQYF.

This clonotype showed up just once. The CDR3 loop reads CASSSTGGASLNTGELFF. The CDR3 nucleotides are TGTGCCAGCAGCTCGACAGGAGGGGCGTCCTTGAACACCGGGGAGCTGTTTTTT. V gene TRBV7-3 combines with J gene TRBJ2-2; D is perhaps TRBD1 or TRBD2 (6 bases each). Germline CDR1 and CDR2: SGHTA and FQGTGA. The V gene lost 4 bases and the J gene lost 1 base, with 19 bases spanning the gap. This CDR3 has 18 residues.

The chain combines TRBV7-8 with TRBJ2-3; tentative D call: TRBD2 (5 bases). The germline CDR1 and CDR2 sequences are SGHVS and FQNEAQ. The CDR3 covers 15 residues. The V and J ends lost 2 bases and 11 bases respectively, with 20 bases between them. This CDR3 reads CASSLSGGPETQQYF. CDR3 sequence (DNA): TGTGCCAGCAGCTTAAGCGGAGGCCCCGAAACTCAGCAGTATTTT.

V and J are TRBV7-9 and TRBJ2-5; TRBD1 or TRBD2 may be the D gene (5 bases each). The CDR3 covers 13 residues. CDR1 and CDR2 (germline): SEHNR, FQNEAQ (reference sequence). V dropped 4 bases and J dropped 1 base, with 7 bases sitting between them. CDR3 nucleotide sequence: TGTGCCAGCAGCTGGGGGACCCAAGAGACCCAGTACTTC. Translated, it gives CASSWGTQETQYF.

The chain joins TRBV7-2 to TRBJ2-3; D not certain. Trimming pared 3 bases from V and 5 bases from J, leaving 6 bases between. CDR1 and CDR2 from the germline V gene are SGHTA and FQGNSA. The CDR3 sequence is 12 residues long. This chain's CDR3 is CASSFVRDTQYF. In nucleotides, the CDR3 is TGTGCCAGCAGCTTCGTACGAGATACGCAGTATTTT.